This T cell receptor beta chain was captured by sequencing in a study of blood T cells in healthy people across ages. PCR was performed a second time for about 6 to 12 cycles using a sample-barcoded 5' primer and a J-beta primer mix. Each CDR3 protein gets one entry after TCRdb re-called the 5' RACE reads with MiXCR. The sample lists hundreds of thousands of distinct CDR3 sequences, approximately 30% occurring once. The CDR3 sequence is 16 residues long. Trimming left V 3 bases short and J 8 bases short, with 19 bases between. The chain carries TRBV12-3 or TRBV12-4 and TRBJ1-4; TRBD1 is a possible D gene (5 bases). The receptor's source is a woman older than 75 in good health. The specimen sequenced was blood. The chain's CDR3 is CASSFRSGVKGEKLFF. In DNA, the CDR3 is TGTGCCAGCAGTTTTAGGTCCGGGGTTAAGGGGGAAAAACTGTTTTTT.